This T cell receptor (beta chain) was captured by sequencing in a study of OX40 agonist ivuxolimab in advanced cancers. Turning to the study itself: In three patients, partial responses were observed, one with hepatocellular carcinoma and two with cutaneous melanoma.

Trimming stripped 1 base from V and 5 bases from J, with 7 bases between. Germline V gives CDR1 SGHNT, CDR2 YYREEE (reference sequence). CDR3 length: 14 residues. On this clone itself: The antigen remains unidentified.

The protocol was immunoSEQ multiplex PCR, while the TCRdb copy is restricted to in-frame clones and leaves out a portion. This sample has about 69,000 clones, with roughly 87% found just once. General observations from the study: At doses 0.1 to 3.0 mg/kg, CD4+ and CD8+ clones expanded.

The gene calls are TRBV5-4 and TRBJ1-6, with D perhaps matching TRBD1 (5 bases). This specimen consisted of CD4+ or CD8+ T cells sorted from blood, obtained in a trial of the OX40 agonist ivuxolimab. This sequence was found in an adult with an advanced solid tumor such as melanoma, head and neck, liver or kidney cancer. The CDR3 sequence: CASSLPGNNSPLHF. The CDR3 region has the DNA TGTGCCAGCAGCTTGCCAGGGAATAATTCACCCCTCCACTTT.